The rows below give T cell receptor beta chains drawn from one sample of a study of cytomegalovirus exposure and HLA in healthy donors. Sequenced by immunoSEQ multiplex PCR; TCRdb stores in-frame clones only, minus some. The sample shows approximately 170,000 clones, over 75% of them seen only once. Sequenced sample: PBMCs. These receptor sequences come from a female donor in good health and CMV-seronegative. The CDR3 runs from the conserved cysteine through the conserved F or W. The D gene is left open where the match is weak. Clone size is not always given. Where it is, it says once, few, many or a class for expanded clones.

v_call,j_call,clone_size,d_call,cdr3_nt,cdr3_aa
TRBV6-4,TRBJ1-2,medium-sized,NA,TGTGCCAGCAGTGAACAGGACAGCAGTTATGGCTACACCTTC,CASSEQDSSYGYTF
TRBV11-2,TRBJ2-5,NA,TRBD1,TGTGCCAGCAGCGGAATTGGCACAGGGGGCCGAGAGACCCAGTACTTC,CASSGIGTGGRETQYF
TRBV19,TRBJ2-6,NA,TRBD1,TGTGCCAGTAGTATAGAGGGGGTGGGACAGGGGTCTGGGGCCAACGTCCTGACTTTC,CASSIEGVGQGSGANVLTF
TRBV21-1,TRBJ2-2,few,NA,TGTGCCAGCAGCAAAGTTTCAGGGCCGAACACCGGGGAGCTGTTTTTT,CASSKVSGPNTGELFF
TRBV7-3,TRBJ2-2,NA,NA,TGTGCCAGCAGCTTAGGAGTAAACACCGGGGAGCTGTTTTTT,CASSLGVNTGELFF
TRBV4-1,TRBJ1-2,NA,NA,TGCGCCAGCAGCCATCCCCATGGGCAGATGGTGCTCTATGGCTACACCTTC,CASSHPHGQMVLYGYTF
TRBV18,TRBJ2-1,once,TRBD1,TGTGCCAGCTCACCACCCACAGGGGCATACAATGAGCAGTTCTTC,CASSPPTGAYNEQFF
TRBV11-3,TRBJ1-1,NA,TRBD1,TGTGCCAGCAGCTCGGGGTCCGGGACAGCACGGCGACGGTCTAACACTGAAGCTTTCTTT,CASSSGSGTARRRSNTEAFF
TRBV28,TRBJ1-1,NA,TRBD1,TGTGCCAGCAGCCGACAGGGGAAGGATGAAGCTTTCTTT,CASSRQGKDEAFF
TRBV9,TRBJ1-1,NA,TRBD1,TGTGCCAGCAGCCCGGGACAGTTCGAAGCTTTCTTT,CASSPGQFEAFF
TRBV9,TRBJ2-7,NA,TRBD1,TGTGCCAGCAGCGTAGGAGGGGGCTGGGACGAGCAGTACTTC,CASSVGGGWDEQYF
TRBV7-5,TRBJ1-3,NA,NA,TGTGCCAGAAGCGCGTGGACAGGAAACTCTGGAAACACCATATATTTT,CARSAWTGNSGNTIYF
TRBV13,TRBJ1-6,NA,TRBD1,TGTGCCAGCAGCCCGACAGGGGGGGATAATTCACCCCTCCACTTT,CASSPTGGDNSPLHF
TRBV4-3,TRBJ1-6,NA,NA,TGCGCCAGCAGCCAAGGAACAGGCTATAATTCACCCCTCCACTTT,CASSQGTGYNSPLHF
TRBV5-1,TRBJ1-3,few,NA,TGCGCCAGCAGCTTGGGCGGGGGCCTTTTTAGTGGAAACACCATATATTTT,CASSLGGGLFSGNTIYF
TRBV5-4,TRBJ1-2,NA,NA,TGTGCCAGCAGCTTATGGGGCATAGGAGGGGGCTACACCTTC,CASSLWGIGGGYTF
TRBV5-5,TRBJ1-2,NA,TRBD1,TGTGCCAGCAGCTCCTCCGGGACAGGGAACTATGGCTACACCTTC,CASSSSGTGNYGYTF
TRBV9,TRBJ2-5,few,TRBD2,TGTGCCAGCAGCGTAGCGGGGGGGCAAGAGACCCAGTACTTC,CASSVAGGQETQYF
TRBV19,TRBJ2-6,NA,NA,TGTGCCAGTAGTCTCGGGACTCCCCCTGGGGCCAACGTCCTGACTTTC,CASSLGTPPGANVLTF
TRBV28,TRBJ1-1,few,TRBD1,TGTGCCAGCAGCCTCGGACAGGAACGGATCGCTTTCTTT,CASSLGQERIAFF
TRBV27,TRBJ2-1,once,NA,TGTGCCAGCAGTTTGGGACTGAATACCCCGGAGAGCTCCTACAATGAGCAGTTCTTC,CASSLGLNTPESSYNEQFF
TRBV6-5,TRBJ1-5,NA,NA,TGTGCCAGCAGTCCGACAGATAGCAATCAGCCCCAGCATTTT,CASSPTDSNQPQHF
TRBV14,TRBJ1-1,NA,NA,TGTGCCAGCAGCCAAGCGAGCATGAACACTGAAGCTTTCTTT,CASSQASMNTEAFF
TRBV7-3,TRBJ2-6,NA,NA,TGTGCCAGCAGCCAAATGGCTTCTGGGGCCAACGTCCTGACTTTC,CASSQMASGANVLTF
TRBV6-5,TRBJ1-5,NA,NA,TGTGCCAGCAGACACAGGGAGAGCAATCAGCCCCAGCATTTT,CASRHRESNQPQHF
TRBV6-1,TRBJ2-7,NA,TRBD2,TGTGCCAGCAGTGAAATCCCGGGAGGGGACAAGACCTACGAGCAGTACTTC,CASSEIPGGDKTYEQYF
TRBV5-6,TRBJ1-3,NA,NA,TGTGCCAGCAGCACTGGGGGGGCTGGAAACACCATATATTTT,CASSTGGAGNTIYF
TRBV29-1,TRBJ1-4,once,NA,TGCAGCGTGGGACGGGAGGAAAAACTGTTTTTT,CSVGREEKLFF
TRBV7-3,TRBJ1-6,NA,NA,TGTGCCAGCAGCCTAGGGAGGGGAGGTAATTCACCCCTCCACTTT,CASSLGRGGNSPLHF
TRBV2,TRBJ2-5,NA,TRBD1,TGTGCCAGCAGTGTTTGGAGGGGACAGGGGAGGGGAGAGACCCAGTACTTC,CASSVWRGQGRGETQYF
TRBV7-9,TRBJ1-1,NA,NA,TGTGCCAGCATCCAGGGATTTCGGGACACTGAAGCTTTCTTT,CASIQGFRDTEAFF
TRBV11-3,TRBJ2-3,few,TRBD2,TGTGCCAGCAGCCCGGGGACTAGCGCAGATACGCAGTATTTT,CASSPGTSADTQYF
TRBV28,TRBJ2-1,NA,TRBD2,TGTGCCACCCGTACCCCGGGACTAGCGGACCTCAGCTCCTACAATGAGCAGTTCTTC,CATRTPGLADLSSYNEQFF
TRBV7-9,TRBJ2-5,NA,NA,TGTGCCAGCAGCTCCCCGTTGGCGGGGGCCCCCGGGGAGACCCAGTACTTC,CASSSPLAGAPGETQYF
TRBV10-3,TRBJ1-6,few,NA,TGTGCCATCAGTGAGTCGGAGGGCTCCTATAATTCACCCCTCCACTTT,CAISESEGSYNSPLHF